The rows below give T cell receptor beta chains drawn from one sample of a study of monozygotic twins with inflammatory bowel disease. One entry per CDR3 protein, without DNA, is what TCRdb gives after re-calling the 5' RACE reads. This table holds just over 300,000 distinct CDR3 sequences. The sample comprised blood. These receptors all come from a human donor with ulcerative colitis or Crohn's disease, or a healthy co-twin of an affected twin (not recorded which). Each CDR3 is given with its conserved first and last residue.

j_call v_call cdr3_aa
TRBJ2-2 TRBV19 CASRDWTGHGELFF
TRBJ2-1 TRBV15 CATSTPGTAYNEQFF
TRBJ1-1 TRBV27 CASTGNTEAFF
TRBJ2-5 TRBV5-6 CASSFSGGDQETQYF
TRBJ1-2 TRBV6-5 CASSSLNRGGYTF
TRBJ2-3 TRBV19 CASSIRDTQYF
TRBJ2-3 TRBV4-3 CASSQDGRGMTDTQYF
TRBJ2-2 TRBV7-2 CASSFGGGAGELFF
TRBJ2-3 TRBV10-3 CAISPWARQGGDTQYF
TRBJ2-7 TRBV30 CAWSPSGVSPYEQYF
TRBJ1-2 TRBV11-2 CASSWGLPEGYTF
TRBJ1-5 TRBV20-1 CSARDKGRFGPTQPQHF
TRBJ2-1 TRBV12-3/TRBV12-4 CASSLLPGLAERNEQFF
TRBJ2-1 TRBV29-1 CSIVPTQSQQFF
TRBJ1-5 TRBV28 CASTSGAYQPQHF
TRBJ1-5 TRBV19 CASSMASLFNQPQHF
TRBJ2-5 TRBV11-2 CASSFPRIQASGETQYF
TRBJ2-1 TRBV20-1 CSARVASYNEQFF
TRBJ2-3 TRBV20-1 CSARGTGVKGTQYF
TRBJ2-7 TRBV15 CATSREGGRANGKAYEQYF
TRBJ2-6 TRBV30 CAWSETATSGANVLTF
TRBJ1-5 TRBV12-3/TRBV12-4 CASSLVSENNQPQHF
TRBJ2-1 TRBV19 CASSRHLAGAGGNEQFF
TRBJ2-3 TRBV4-3 CASSQDLLGQKSTDTQYF
TRBJ1-1 TRBV19 CASSIRQGRSEAFF
TRBJ2-3 TRBV2 CASSRLAGTSTDTQYF
TRBJ2-7 TRBV5-1 CASSLGEGGNEQYF
TRBJ1-4 TRBV29-1 CSVDLRRGGKLFF
TRBJ2-2 TRBV14 CASSPRNTGELFF
TRBJ2-7 TRBV21-1 CASSKAPPHEQYF
TRBJ2-5 TRBV5-1 CASSPGVSGGRKETQYF
TRBJ2-2 TRBV5-1 CASSPGLTNTGELFF
TRBJ2-7 TRBV20-1 CSAGRSYEQYF
TRBJ2-3 TRBV11-2 CASSLVGRADTQYF
TRBJ2-6 TRBV6-5 CASSYSWTGGSGANVLTF
TRBJ1-1 TRBV6-5 CASSYSTGGGAEAFF
TRBJ2-7 TRBV29-1 CSGISGRAGEQYF
TRBJ2-6 TRBV5-1 CASSLLVSGANVLTF
TRBJ2-2 TRBV7-2 CASSFWGRGTGELFF
TRBJ2-7 TRBV6-5 CASSYMLQANEQYF
TRBJ2-7 TRBV20-1 CSATRLAGAEQYF
TRBJ1-3 TRBV7-2 CASSLVGSGNTIYF
TRBJ1-6 TRBV9 CASSALGSSYNSPLHF
TRBJ2-3 TRBV7-2 CASSYPVMGSTDTQYF
TRBJ2-1 TRBV6-5 CASSYLLAGGPDEQFF
TRBJ1-4 TRBV7-6 CASSLGLGTGNEKLFF
TRBJ2-2 TRBV24-1 CATQEAGRTGELFF
TRBJ2-7 TRBV10-3 CAISEPEGTGSYEQYF
TRBJ2-2 TRBV10-3 CAISGGLAGRTGELFF
TRBJ1-1 TRBV5-1 CASSSTGFSEAFF
TRBJ1-1 TRBV7-8 CASRVRDRGTEAFF
TRBJ1-2 TRBV18 CASSKSGGTNYGYTF
TRBJ2-3 TRBV29-1 CSVEWRELSDTQYF
TRBJ2-1 TRBV5-1 CASSLARSGGYNEQFF